This T cell receptor beta chain was found in a study of T cell clonotyping in hematopoietic cell transplantation. Comments on this clone: Its specificity is unknown.

V was trimmed by 0 bases and J by 9 bases, leaving 12 bases between them. Germline CDR1 SGHAT, CDR2 FQNNGV. The CDR3 length is 14 residues. TCRdb's copy holds only in-frame clones and misses some; the assay was immunoSEQ multiplex PCR. The table shows roughly 5,300 clones, with roughly 79% occurring only once. Regarding the study as a whole: Few recipient clonotypes overlapped donors; over 95% were de novo at given depth. Pathologically expanded recipient clonotypes increased progressively from day 30 to day 180 as diversity fell. Cells were unsorted, so CD4 and CD8 contributions were not separated. Broader posttransplant TCR repertoire diversity was predicted by graft donor and pretransplant recipient Inverse Simpson Index values.

The sample was peripheral blood mononuclear cells, taken 100 days after allogeneic stem cell transplant. The source is a male patient in his sixties who had an allogeneic stem cell transplant, so T cells may come from the graft donor. Some clones in this sample may be carry-over from other donors' samples. V is TRBV11-2 and J is TRBJ2-1; D uncertain. CDR3 residues: CASSLDLDSTEQFF. The CDR3 region has the DNA TGTGCCAGCAGCTTAGATCTCGATAGCACTGAGCAGTTCTTC.